This passage covers 20 T cell receptor beta chains from one sample sequenced in a study of shared clonotypes between healthy human individuals (dated by TCRdb to the early 2020s). Libraries were prepared through the immunoSEQ multiplex PCR assay. The clones in this table, taken by TCRdb from immuneACCESS, are in-frame only. Not every clone is retained; where verified, under half of the shortfall comes from an unresolved V gene, and the cause of the rest is unknown. In all, the sample holds 750,000 to 1,000,000 clones, and approximately 92% of those were seen once. 24% of the sample goes to the ten largest clones. CD8 naive samples consisted of CD45RO-negative cells that were positively selected for CCR7, yielding a CD45RA+CCR7+ population without TemRA cells. The source material was naive CD8+ T cells sorted from blood. This specimen's cell subset or site label, interpreted: CD45RA+CCR7+. The receptor source for this set is a young man in good health.

The chain employs TRBV7-2 and TRBJ2-7; 12 nucleotides match TRBD2. V lost 3 bases and J lost 0; bases outside the gene matches: 12. Germline V gives CDR1 SGHTA, CDR2 FQGNSA. This CDR3 has 19 amino acids. The CDR3 nucleotides are TGTGCCAGCAGCTTCTCCGGGGGACTAGCGGGCGCGAGCTCCTACGAGCAGTACTTC. Translating it yields CASSFSGGLAGASSYEQYF.

The J gene is TRBJ2-3, the V gene TRBV6-5; 12 bases fit TRBD2. Trimming cost V 8 bases and J 2 bases; bases outside gene matches: 5. The CDR3 loop spans 15 amino acids. Germline CDR1 MNHEY, CDR2 SVGAGI. CDR3 bases: TGTGCCAGCTCCCGACTAGCGGGAGACACAGATACGCAGTATTTT. Protein: CASSRLAGDTDTQYF.

The chain carries TRBV29-1 and TRBJ1-2; possible D gene TRBD1, 6 bases. The CDR3 contains 14 residues. Trimming took off 5 bases at V and 4 bases at J, with 17 bases between the two ends. Germline V gene data show CDR1 as SQVTM and CDR2 as ANQGSEA. This CDR3 is CSVTDSGLFYGYTF. The CDR3 DNA is TGCAGCGTTACGGACAGCGGACTATTCTATGGCTACACCTTC.

The CDR3 coding sequence is TGTGCCAGCAGTGAAGCAAGGGTACGGAGCAATCAGCCCCAGCATTTT. As protein: CASSEARVRSNQPQHF. The rearrangement links TRBV6-1 to TRBJ1-5, with D hard to call. The CDR3 spans 16 residues. V was pared by 0 bases and J by 1 base, with 10 bases between. Germline lookup yields CDR1 MNHNS and CDR2 SASEGT.

This sequence joins TRBV9 and TRBJ2-7; maybe TRBD1 (8 bases). Trimming shortened V by 7 bases and J by 1 base, and 18 bases separated the two germline ends. CDR1 is SGDLS and CDR2 is YYNGEE in the germline V gene. CDR3 length: 15 residues. The CDR3 is CASGPSGTGSYEQYF. Written as DNA, the CDR3 is TGTGCCAGCGGACCAAGCGGGACAGGATCCTACGAGCAGTACTTC.

The chain has TRBV28 and TRBJ1-4; D unresolved. This CDR3 is built from 16 residues. The germline CDR1 and CDR2 sequences are MDHEN and SYDVKM. Trimming took off 4 bases at V and 5 bases at J, with 17 bases between the two ends. The CDR3 spells CASSSWLSSLNEKLFF. The CDR3 DNA sequence: TGTGCCAGCAGTTCCTGGTTGTCGAGCTTGAATGAAAAACTGTTTTTT.

The rearrangement links TRBV6-5 to TRBJ2-2; no clear D gene. The CDR3 contains 15 residues. Germline V gene data show CDR1 as MNHEY and CDR2 as SVGAGI. V was cut by 0 bases and J by 3 bases, with 8 bases left in between. The CDR3 protein is CASSYSIRDTGELFF. The CDR3 nucleotides read TGTGCCAGCAGTTACTCGATACGGGACACCGGGGAGCTGTTTTTT.

V and J are TRBV13 and TRBJ1-2; D is unresolved. The CDR3 sequence is 15 residues long. V lost 2 bases, J lost 3 bases, and 13 bases lay in between. Per germline, CDR1 PRHDT and CDR2 FYEKMQ (reference sequence). The CDR3 here is CASSLLGSNHYGYTF. CDR3 DNA: TGTGCCAGCAGCTTACTGGGCTCAAACCACTATGGCTACACCTTC.

This clone was seen only once. The V gene is TRBV10-3, the J gene TRBJ1-3; D remains unclear. Germline V lookup: CDR1 ENHRY, CDR2 SYGVKD. V was pared by 6 bases and J by 1 base, with 7 bases between. This CDR3 is built from 13 residues. The CDR3 reads CAIREASGNTIYF. Here the CDR3 DNA reads TGTGCCATCAGGGAGGCGTCTGGAAACACCATATATTTT.

With regard to this clone: The sample contains more than one DNA sequence encoding this CDR3. This chain connects TRBV6-5 to TRBJ1-5; the D is unclear. Germline lookup yields CDR1 MNHEY and CDR2 SVGAGI. The CDR3 has 15 residues. Deletions cut 2 bases from V and 0 bases from J, with 8 bases between. The CDR3 DNA sequence: TGTGCCAGCAGTTACGGTCACGATAGCAATCAGCCCCAGCATTTT. Its translation is CASSYGHDSNQPQHF.

This chain uses TRBV30 with TRBJ2-7; TRBD1 agrees at 9 bases. CDR1 is GTSNPN and CDR2 is SVGIG in the germline V gene (reference sequence). The CDR3 contains 15 residues. V shed 3 bases and J 2 bases; nucleotides not matched to a gene: 8. The CDR3 protein is CAWSPGTGFPYEQYF. The DNA for the CDR3 is TGTGCCTGGAGCCCCGGGACAGGGTTTCCCTACGAGCAGTACTTC. Filled out from reference TRBV30 and TRBJ2-7, the complete variable domain reads SQTIHQWPATLVQPVGSPLSLECTVEGTSNPNLYWYRQAAGRGLQLLFYSVGIGQISSEVPQNLSASRPQDRQFILSSKKLLLSDSGFYLCAWSPGTGFPYEQYFGPGTRLTVT.

This clone was seen just once. The chain employs TRBV5-8 and TRBJ1-2; TRBD1 matches 11 bases. This CDR3 is 16 amino acids long. V lost 4 bases and J lost 3; bases outside the gene matches: 8. Germline V gene data show CDR1 as SGHTS and CDR2 as YDEGEE. The CDR3 DNA is TGTGCCAGCAGCCAACGGACAGGGGGCAAATACTATGGCTACACCTTC. The encoded protein is CASSQRTGGKYYGYTF.

The V call is TRBV7-2, the J call TRBJ2-1, with TRBD2 matching over 8 bases. CDR1 and CDR2 (germline): SGHTA, FQGNSA. Trimming at V came to 1 base and at J to 6 bases, leaving 8 bases not matched to a gene. CDR3 length equals 16 residues. CDR3 amino acids: CASSLGGVAGLNEQFF. DNA for the CDR3: TGTGCCAGCAGCTTAGGTGGGGTAGCGGGGCTCAATGAGCAGTTCTTC. Filled out from reference TRBV7-2 and TRBJ2-1, the complete variable domain reads GAGVSQSPSNKVTEKGKDVELRCDPISGHTALYWYRQSLGQGLEFLIYFQGNSAPDKSGLPSDRFSAERTGGSVSTLTIQRTQQEDSAVYLCASSLGGVAGLNEQFFGPGTRLTVL.

This chain links TRBV7-3 with TRBJ2-1; 10 positions agree with TRBD2. Germline CDR1 is SGHTA and CDR2 is FQGTGA. CDR3 size: 15 residues. V gave up 0 bases and J gave up 5 bases; unmatched junction bases: 1. CDR3 coding DNA: TGTGCCAGCAGCTTAACAGCGGGAGGGCACAATGAGCAGTTCTTC. Its translation: CASSLTAGGHNEQFF.

This clone was counted a single time. The chain carries TRBV11-3 and TRBJ2-1; D may be TRBD2 (6 bases). With 2 bases removed from V and 0 bases from J, the gap between germline ends came to 8 bases. This CDR3 is 15 amino acids long. Germline values: CDR1 SGHNT, CDR2 YENEEA. The chain's CDR3 is CASSLLGSSYNEQFF. CDR3 coding DNA: TGTGCCAGCAGCTTACTCGGGAGCTCCTACAATGAGCAGTTCTTC. The full variable domain, with the rest looked up from reference TRBV11-3 and TRBJ2-1, is EAGVVQSPRYKIIEKKQPVAFWCNPISGHNTLYWYLQNLGQGPELLIRYENEEAVDDSQLPKDRFSAERLKGVDSTLKIQPAELGDSAVYLCASSLLGSSYNEQFFGPGTRLTVL.

J is TRBJ2-2 and V is TRBV6-5; the D call may be TRBD1 or TRBD2 (5 bases each). Trimming stripped 2 bases from V and 5 bases from J, with 6 bases between. The CDR3 covers 13 residues. CDR1 and CDR2 from the germline V gene are MNHEY and SVGAGI. CDR3 DNA: TGTGCCAGCAGTTACGGGACGACCGGGGAGCTGTTTTTT. This encodes CASSYGTTGELFF.

V and J are TRBV5-6 and TRBJ2-1, with 7 bases identical to TRBD2. After removal of 6 bases from V and 6 bases from J, the junction contained 12 bases not matched to a gene. Per the germline V gene, CDR1 is SGHDT and CDR2 is YYEEEE. The CDR3 covers 15 residues. This chain's CDR3 is CASTPLAEGRNEQFF. DNA for the CDR3: TGTGCCAGCACCCCCCTAGCGGAGGGTCGCAATGAGCAGTTCTTC.

The chain joins TRBV9 to TRBJ2-3, with D unresolved. V lost 5 bases and J lost 6, with 13 bases in between. Per germline, CDR1 SGDLS and CDR2 YYNGEE. The CDR3 sequence is 13 residues long. The CDR3 nucleotides are TGTGCCAGCAGTCCTCCTCTCCCCGATACGCAGTATTTT. Protein product: CASSPPLPDTQYF.

This chain joins TRBV4-2 and TRBJ2-1; 9 bases match TRBD2. Germline loops: CDR1 LGHNA, CDR2 YNFKEQ. This CDR3 contains 16 residues. The J segment lost 1 base and the V segment lost 1 base, leaving 2 bases of the junction unmatched. The DNA of the CDR3 is TGTGCCAGCAGCCAAGGTGCGGGAGGGTCCTACAATGAGCAGTTCTTC. It is translated as CASSQGAGGSYNEQFF.

V is TRBV19 and J is TRBJ2-6; D possibly corresponds to TRBD2 (6 bases). Germline CDR1 reads LNHDA; CDR2 reads SQIVND (reference sequence). V gave up 3 bases and J gave up 4 bases, with 10 bases separating them. The CDR3 consists of 15 residues. The CDR3 is CASSIRGAGANVLTF. The DNA of the CDR3 is TGTGCCAGTAGTATTCGCGGGGCCGGGGCCAACGTCCTGACTTTC.